Sequencing of this T cell receptor (beta chain) was carried out in a study of cytomegalovirus exposure and HLA in healthy donors. With 60 Vbeta and 13 Jbeta primers, the PCR was carried out. Clones were read by immunoSEQ multiplex PCR, and TCRdb kept only the in-frame ones, dropping some. Recorded for this sample: some 110,000 clones. The CDR3 is made up of 14 amino acids. Losses at the gene ends were 6 bases for V and 1 base for J; bases not matched to a gene: 4. Germline V gives CDR1 SGHTA, CDR2 FQGTGA. Sequencing input: PBMCs. The sequence came from a man in his forties in good health and CMV-seropositive. This chain joins TRBV7-3 and TRBJ2-5; 8 bases are a match to TRBD2. For the CDR3, the DNA is TGTGCCAGCAGGGCGGGAGGACCCCAAGAGACCCAGTACTTC. This codes for CASRAGGPQETQYF.